The 9 T cell receptor beta chains presented below share a single source sample, sequenced in a study of beta chain features in type 1 diabetes. Whole-study findings and limits: In every one of the four CD4+ subsets, TCRB CDR3s were moderately but significantly shorter in Type 1 diabetes patients.

Every isolated RNA sample was fully reverse transcribed, so sequencing captured expressed TCRB transcripts. Here immunoSEQ multiplex PCR was the method, and the copy in TCRdb shows in-frame clones only, minus some. This sample has fewer than 400,000 clones, with about a tenth found just once. These receptors' antigens are unknown. Sequences were obtained from central memory CD4+ T cells from blood. Receptors originate from a man aged 25-45 years with type 1 diabetes.

In this sample, this clone turned up many times. The chain carries TRBV7-9 and TRBJ2-7; D uncertain. V was trimmed by 5 bases and J by 7 bases, leaving 18 bases between them. This CDR3 has 14 residues. Germline V gene sequence: CDR1 SEHNR, CDR2 FQNEAQ (reference sequence). The CDR3 DNA reads TGTGCCAGCAGCGTAATCGGGTTCCCTGAGGAGCAGTACTTC. Its protein is CASSVIGFPEEQYF. The full variable domain, in which reference TRBV7-9 and TRBJ2-7 provide the parts outside the CDR3, is DTGVSQNPRHKITKRGQNVTFRCDPISEHNRLYWYRQTLGQGPEFLTYFQNEAQLEKSRLLSDRFSAERPKGSFSTLEIQRTEQGDSAMYLCASSVIGFPEEQYFGPGTRLTVT.

This clone was observed a handful of times. The chain has TRBV6-6 and TRBJ1-5; possibly TRBD1 for D (5 bases). The V end was cut by 5 bases, the J end by 6 bases, with 14 bases between. Germline CDR1 MNHNY, CDR2 SVGAGI (reference sequence). The CDR3 is made up of 14 amino acids. CDR3 residues: CASSLLSGSQPQHF. The CDR3 DNA follows: TGTGCCAGCAGTCTTCTTTCAGGGAGTCAGCCCCAGCATTTT.

As for this clone: A junction end diverges from the germline sequence, so it may reflect a read error. The rearrangement joins TRBV7-7 to TRBJ2-7; D possibly matches TRBD1 or TRBD2 (5 bases each). The CDR3 consists of 14 residues. Germline values: CDR1 SSHAT, CDR2 FNYEAQ (reference sequence). CDR3 residues: CASSPRWGSHEQYF. DNA for the CDR3: TGTGCTAGCAGCCCCCGATGGGGGTCGCACGAGCAGTACTTC.

This clone was recorded a few times. This chain uses TRBV7-2 with TRBJ1-2, with TRBD1 identical over 7 bases. Per germline, CDR1 SGHTA and CDR2 FQGNSA. The ends lost 5 bases at V and 7 bases at J; junction bases unmatched: 7. This CDR3 has 13 residues. CDR3 sequence: CASSPDRVRGYTF. CDR3 coding DNA: TGTGCCAGCAGCCCAGACAGGGTGCGTGGCTACACCTTC.

This clone has a handful of counts. The rearrangement links TRBV5-6 to TRBJ2-5; 9 nucleotides line up with TRBD1. The CDR3 runs to 13 residues. CDR1 is SGHDT, CDR2 YYEEEE, per germline. The V and J ends lost 2 bases and 5 bases, in that order; junction bases with no gene match: 1. The CDR3, as DNA: TGTGCCAGCAGCTTTGACAGGGGGGAGACCCAGTACTTC. Its protein product is CASSFDRGETQYF.

Many counts were recorded for this clone. The V call is TRBV9, the J call TRBJ1-2; 7 nucleotides agree with TRBD1. Germline loops: CDR1 SGDLS, CDR2 YYNGEE. The ends lost 3 bases at V and 4 bases at J; junction bases unmatched: 6. This CDR3 comprises 14 residues. This CDR3 is CASSAEQGSYGYTF. CDR3 DNA sequence: TGTGCCAGCAGCGCCGAACAGGGGAGCTATGGCTACACCTTC.

This clone was detected many times. The CDR3 nucleotides read TGTGCCAGCAGCTTAAGGCGGGGGGCCGATGAAAAACTGTTTTTT. It yields the protein CASSLRRGADEKLFF. This chain uses TRBV7-8 with TRBJ1-4, with D perhaps TRBD1 (6 bases). V was cut by 2 bases and J by 6 bases, with 13 bases left in between. The CDR3 has 15 amino acids. The germline CDR1 and CDR2 sequences are SGHVS and FQNEAQ.

This clone has a handful of counts. The rearrangement uses TRBV18 and TRBJ1-1; 8 bases are a match to TRBD1. Unmatched junction bases numbered 12, after V lost 5 bases and J lost 1 base. The V gene's germline CDR1 is KGHSH and CDR2 LQKENI. The CDR3 is made up of 17 amino acids. DNA of the CDR3: TGTGCCAGCTCAAGAGTGCCGGGACAGGAGAAGAACACTGAAGCTTTCTTT. This translates into CASSRVPGQEKNTEAFF.

A few counts support this clone. The genes are TRBV10-1 and TRBJ2-5; TRBD1 is a possible D gene (6 bases). The CDR3 runs to 16 residues. The V end lost 0 bases, the J end lost 2 bases, and 13 bases lay between the germline ends. Germline V gene data show CDR1 as WNHNN and CDR2 as SYGVQD (reference sequence). CDR3 in DNA: TGCGCCAGCAGTGAGTCTTCCCAACAGGGACAAGAGACCCAGTACTTC. Amino acids: CASSESSQQGQETQYF.